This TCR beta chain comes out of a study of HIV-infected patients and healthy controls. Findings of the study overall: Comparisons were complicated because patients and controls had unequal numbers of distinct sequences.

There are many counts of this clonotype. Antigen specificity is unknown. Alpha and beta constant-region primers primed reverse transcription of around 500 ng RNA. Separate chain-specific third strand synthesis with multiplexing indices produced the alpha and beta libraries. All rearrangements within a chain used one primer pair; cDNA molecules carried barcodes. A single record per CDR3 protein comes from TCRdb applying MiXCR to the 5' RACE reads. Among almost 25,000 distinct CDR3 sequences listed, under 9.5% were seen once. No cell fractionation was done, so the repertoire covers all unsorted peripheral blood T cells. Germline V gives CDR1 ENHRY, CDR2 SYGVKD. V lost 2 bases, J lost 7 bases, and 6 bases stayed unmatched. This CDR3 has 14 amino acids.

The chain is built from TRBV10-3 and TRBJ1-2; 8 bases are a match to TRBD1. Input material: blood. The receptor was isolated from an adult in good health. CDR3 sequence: CAISEQAGGSGYTF. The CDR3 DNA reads TGTGCCATCAGTGAGCAGGCAGGGGGCAGTGGCTACACCTTC.